The 25 T cell receptor beta chains given below trace back to one sample, sequenced in a study of T cell responses to AZD1222 COVID-19 vaccine. Assay: immunoSEQ multiplex PCR; the TCRdb copy retains only in-frame clones and omits some. The sample lists roughly 84,000 clones; about 90% were seen once. The sequencing used peripheral blood, collected on day 0 of AZD1222 vaccination. The receptors here all came from an adult in good health.

CDR3 sequence (DNA): TGCGCCAGCAGCTTCGCTCAGTCTAATGAAAAACTGTTTTTT. Protein sequence: CASSFAQSNEKLFF. The chain combines TRBV5-1 with TRBJ1-4; no firm D call. Germline V gene data show CDR1 as SGHRS and CDR2 as YFSETQ. Deletions cut 2 bases from V and 3 bases from J, with 8 bases between. The CDR3 totals 14 residues.

The V and J genes are TRBV29-1 and TRBJ2-1; the D is unclear. This CDR3 is 12 amino acids long. Trimming removed 3 bases from V and 5 bases from J, with 8 bases in between. Germline V gives CDR1 SQVTM, CDR2 ANQGSEA. CDR3 in DNA: TGCAGCGTTGATTTCGAAGACAATGAGCAGTTCTTC. It translates to CSVDFEDNEQFF.

The V gene is TRBV19, the J gene TRBJ1-2; 10 positions agree with TRBD1. The CDR3 is 15 residues long. V lost 4 bases and J lost 4; bases outside the gene matches: 6. The germline gives CDR1 LNHDA, CDR2 SQIVND (reference sequence). CDR3 nucleotide sequence: TGTGCCAGTAGTAGCAGACAGGGGGCCTTCTATGGCTACACCTTC. Translation: CASSSRQGAFYGYTF. Variable domain in full (rest from reference TRBV19 and TRBJ1-2): DGGITQSPKYLFRKEGQNVTLSCEQNLNHDAMYWYRQDPGQGLRLIYYSQIVNDFQKGDIAEGYSVSREKKESFPLTVTSAQKNPTAFYLCASSSRQGAFYGYTFGSGTRLTVV.

The V call is TRBV5-1, the J call TRBJ1-2; unclear D gene. This CDR3 is built from 13 residues. V lost 0 bases, J lost 1 base, and 4 bases lay in between. Germline CDR1 reads SGHRS; CDR2 reads YFSETQ. This CDR3 reads CASSLDINYGYTF. CDR3 sequence (DNA): TGCGCCAGCAGCTTGGATATTAACTATGGCTACACCTTC.

The rearrangement links TRBV5-1 to TRBJ1-4; the D gene is possibly TRBD1 (6 bases). The germline V gene has CDR1 SGHRS and CDR2 YFSETQ. V lost 4 bases, J lost 5 bases, and 12 bases lay in between. The CDR3 is 14 amino acids. In DNA, the CDR3 is TGCGCCAGCAGCCAGGGGTTGGGGAATGAAAAACTGTTTTTT. This sequence encodes CASSQGLGNEKLFF.

V gene TRBV18 combines with J gene TRBJ1-5; D not resolved. This CDR3 contains 15 residues. V was trimmed by 1 base and J by 0 bases, leaving 7 bases between them. Germline-derived CDR1 and CDR2 are KGHSH and LQKENI. CDR3 in DNA: TGTGCCAGCTCACCACGGGCCGATAGCAATCAGCCCCAGCATTTT. This translates into CASSPRADSNQPQHF. Full variable domain (rest looked up from reference TRBV18 and TRBJ1-5): NAGVMQNPRHLVRRRGQEARLRCSPMKGHSHVYWYRQLPEEGLKFMVYLQKENIIDESGMPKERFSAEFPKEGPSILRIQQVVRGDSAAYFCASSPRADSNQPQHFGDGTRLSIL.

About this clone itself: Other DNA sequences in this sample translate to the same CDR3. This chain uses TRBV18 with TRBJ1-5, with a tentative D call TRBD1 (5 bases). CDR1 is KGHSH and CDR2 is LQKENI in the germline V gene. With 2 bases removed from V and 7 bases from J, the gap between germline ends came to 9 bases. CDR3 length equals 13 residues. As DNA, the CDR3 is TGTGCCAGCTCACCAGGGGGTGGACAGCCCCAGCATTTT. This codes for CASSPGGGQPQHF.

The genes are TRBV5-1 and TRBJ1-5; the D gene is possibly TRBD1 (5 bases). V was trimmed by 0 bases and J by 0 bases, leaving 7 bases between them. CDR1 is SGHRS, CDR2 YFSETQ, per germline. CDR3 length: 15 amino acids. CDR3 sequence (DNA): TGCGCCAGCAGCTTGGGACAGTATAGCAATCAGCCCCAGCATTTT. Translation: CASSLGQYSNQPQHF.

The rearrangement links TRBV5-6 to TRBJ2-5, with a weak D call TRBD2 (6 bases). This CDR3 contains 16 residues. With 2 bases removed from V and 1 base from J, the gap between germline ends came to 15 bases. Germline-derived CDR1 and CDR2 are SGHDT and YYEEEE. The CDR3 reads CASSFRVSGVQETQYF. The CDR3 DNA reads TGTGCCAGCAGCTTCCGTGTTAGCGGAGTCCAAGAGACCCAGTACTTC.

V is TRBV5-6 and J is TRBJ2-2, with no clear D. Trimming shortened V by 4 bases and J by 4 bases, and 8 bases separated the two germline ends. CDR1 SGHDT and CDR2 YYEEEE come from the germline V gene. The length of the CDR3 is 13 residues. CDR3 residues: CASSLSGTGELFF. The CDR3 DNA follows: TGTGCCAGCAGCCTGTCCGGCACCGGGGAGCTGTTTTTT.

This clone has just one count. This chain joins TRBV7-9 and TRBJ2-4; TRBD2 might be the D (6 bases). This CDR3 has 12 amino acids. V was clipped by 2 bases and J by 10 bases, with 9 bases between them. CDR1 and CDR2 from the germline V gene are SEHNR and FQNEAQ (reference sequence). Here the CDR3 DNA reads TGTGCCAGCAGCTTAAGCGGGTCGATTCAGTACTTC. It codes for CASSLSGSIQYF.

This clone was seen once. The chain combines TRBV19 with TRBJ2-2; TRBD2 aligns across 8 bases. From germline, CDR1 is LNHDA and CDR2 SQIVND (reference sequence). This CDR3 spans 15 amino acids. Losses at the gene ends were 8 bases for V and 2 bases for J; bases not matched to a gene: 7. Here the CDR3 reads CASRSGTYNTGELFF. The CDR3, as DNA: TGTGCCAGTCGTAGCGGGACATACAACACCGGGGAGCTGTTTTTT.

CDR3 bases: TGTGCCAGCAGCCAACCTACAGGGATAGCTGGGGCCAACGTCCTGACTTTC. This sequence encodes CASSQPTGIAGANVLTF. The rearrangement joins TRBV14 to TRBJ2-6; a weak D match, TRBD1 (6 bases). Germline CDR1 is SGHDN and CDR2 is FVKESK. CDR3 length: 17 amino acids. V lost 2 bases and J lost 2, with 13 bases in between. Full variable domain (remainder filled in from reference TRBV14 and TRBJ2-6): EAGVTQFPSHSVIEKGQTVTLRCDPISGHDNLYWYRRVMGKEIKFLLHFVKESKQDESGMPNNRFLAERTGGTYSTLKVQPAELEDSGVYFCASSQPTGIAGANVLTFGAGSRLTVL.

The CDR3 sequence: CASSIRPGLVQETQYF. The CDR3 nucleotides are TGTGCCAGTAGTATACGGCCCGGTCTAGTACAAGAGACCCAGTACTTC. The chain joins TRBV19 to TRBJ2-5; unclear D gene. V shed 2 bases and J shed 2 bases, with 15 bases lying between them. CDR3 length equals 16 residues. Germline V gene lookup returns CDR1 LNHDA and CDR2 SQIVND (reference sequence).

This rearrangement joins TRBV7-3 to TRBJ2-2, with D perhaps TRBD2 (6 bases). Germline V CDR1 and CDR2: SGHTA, FQGTGA. V lost 3 bases, J lost 1 base, and 6 bases lay in between. This CDR3 comprises 14 residues. CDR3 sequence reads: CASSFSGNTGELFF. The DNA for the CDR3 is TGTGCCAGCAGCTTTAGCGGGAACACCGGGGAGCTGTTTTTT.

The chain recombines TRBV19 with TRBJ2-5; maybe TRBD1 (5 bases). Looked up from germline, CDR1 is LNHDA and CDR2 is SQIVND (reference sequence). There are 14 residues in the CDR3. Trimming removed 4 bases from V and 0 bases from J, with 9 bases in between. For the CDR3, the DNA is TGTGCCAGTAGTACCTCGGACAACCAAGAGACCCAGTACTTC. The encoded protein is CASSTSDNQETQYF.

In its sample, this clone was seen once. This sequence joins TRBV7-2 and TRBJ1-2; D is unclear. CDR3 length: 15 amino acids. V lost 0 bases, J lost 7 bases, and 15 bases lay in between. From germline, CDR1 is SGHTA and CDR2 FQGNSA. The CDR3 protein is CASSLARQKTLGYTF. The CDR3 DNA follows: TGTGCCAGCAGCTTAGCGCGGCAGAAGACACTTGGCTACACCTTC. Drawing the rest from reference TRBV7-2 and TRBJ1-2, the complete variable domain is GAGVSQSPSNKVTEKGKDVELRCDPISGHTALYWYRQSLGQGLEFLIYFQGNSAPDKSGLPSDRFSAERTGGSVSTLTIQRTQQEDSAVYLCASSLARQKTLGYTFGSGTRLTVV.

This sequence joins TRBV2 and TRBJ1-2; D gene uncertain. The germline V gene encodes CDR1 SNHLY and CDR2 FYNNEI. This CDR3 has 11 amino acids. Trimming left V 3 bases short and J 8 bases short, with 7 bases between. CDR3 DNA sequence: TGTGCCAGCAGTGACGAAGGGGGCTACACCTTC. As protein: CASSDEGGYTF.

V and J are TRBV14 and TRBJ1-6; D remains unclear. Germline CDR1 reads SGHDN; CDR2 reads FVKESK. V gave up 6 bases and J gave up 1 base, with 4 bases separating them. There are 13 residues in the CDR3. The CDR3 region is CASRGSYNSPLHF. DNA of the CDR3: TGTGCCAGCAGGGGTTCCTATAATTCACCCCTCCACTTT.

The chain joins TRBV27 to TRBJ1-6, with D uncertain. CDR1 MNHEY and CDR2 SMNVEV come from the germline V gene (reference sequence). This CDR3 contains 13 residues. V was pared by 4 bases and J by 7 bases, with 8 bases between. The CDR3 loop is CASSSHGNSPLHF. The CDR3 region has the DNA TGTGCCAGCAGTTCACACGGAAATTCACCCCTCCACTTT.

The rearrangement links TRBV10-3 to TRBJ2-5, with D possibly matching TRBD2 (7 bases). V lost 6 bases to trimming and J lost 4 bases, with 15 bases between them. CDR3 length: 14 residues. The germline gives CDR1 ENHRY, CDR2 SYGVKD. CDR3 loop: CAISVTGRGETQYF. The CDR3 nucleotides read TGTGCCATCAGCGTAACAGGGAGGGGAGAGACCCAGTACTTC.

The V call is TRBV19, the J call TRBJ2-3; D may match TRBD1 or TRBD2 (5 bases each). Germline assignment: CDR1 LNHDA and CDR2 SQIVND (reference sequence). The ends were cut back, 5 bases at V and 3 bases at J, with 18 bases in the middle. This CDR3 region has 16 residues. The CDR3 here is CASSHGDAVGTDTQYF. DNA for the CDR3: TGTGCCAGTAGTCACGGGGACGCGGTGGGGACAGATACGCAGTATTTT.

The chain is built from TRBV4-1 and TRBJ1-1, with 7 bases aligning to TRBD1. The V segment lost 0 bases and the J segment 0 bases; nucleotides outside the gene matches: 1. CDR1 is MGHRA and CDR2 is YSYEKL in the germline V gene. The CDR3 loop spans 15 amino acids. The CDR3 DNA reads TGCGCCAGCAGCCAAGATACAGGGGTGAACACTGAAGCTTTCTTT. Its translation is CASSQDTGVNTEAFF.

The gene calls are TRBV30 and TRBJ2-4; TRBD2 is a possible D gene (6 bases). Germline CDR1 and CDR2: GTSNPN and SVGIG (reference sequence). This CDR3 region has 15 residues. The V end lost 3 bases, the J end lost 0 bases, and 12 bases lay between the germline ends. Here the CDR3 reads CAWSDGGLAKNIQYF. CDR3 coding DNA: TGTGCCTGGAGCGATGGGGGACTAGCCAAAAACATTCAGTACTTC.

The rearrangement joins TRBV9 to TRBJ1-1, with D possibly matching TRBD1 (5 bases). Trimming left V 4 bases short and J 11 bases short, with 24 bases between. Per germline, CDR1 SGDLS and CDR2 YYNGEE. The CDR3 has 15 residues. The DNA of the CDR3 is TGTGCCAGCAGCCCTCAGACAAGTCAGGGTGGCTCGGCTTTCTTT. Translating gives CASSPQTSQGGSAFF. The variable domain in full, completed from reference TRBV9 and TRBJ1-1, reads DSGVTQTPKHLITATGQRVTLRCSPRSGDLSVYWYQQSLDQGLQFLIQYYNGEERAKGNILERFSAQQFPDLHSELNLSSLELGDSALYFCASSPQTSQGGSAFFGQGTRLTVV.